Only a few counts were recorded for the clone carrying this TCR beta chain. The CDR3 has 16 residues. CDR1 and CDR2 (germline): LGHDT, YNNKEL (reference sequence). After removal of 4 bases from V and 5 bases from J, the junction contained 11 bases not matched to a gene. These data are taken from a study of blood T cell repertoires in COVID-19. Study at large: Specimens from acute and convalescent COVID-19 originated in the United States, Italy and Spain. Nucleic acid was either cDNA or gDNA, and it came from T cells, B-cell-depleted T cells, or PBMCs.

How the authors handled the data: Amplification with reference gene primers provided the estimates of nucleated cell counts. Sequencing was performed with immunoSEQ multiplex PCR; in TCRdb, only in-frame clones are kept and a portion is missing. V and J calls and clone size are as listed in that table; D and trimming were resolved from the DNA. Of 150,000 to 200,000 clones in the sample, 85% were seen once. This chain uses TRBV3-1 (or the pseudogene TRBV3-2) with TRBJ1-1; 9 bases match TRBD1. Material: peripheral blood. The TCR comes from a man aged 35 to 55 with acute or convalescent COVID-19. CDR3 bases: TGTGCCAGCAGCCTCGGGACAGGGAAAGGACGTACTGAAGCTTTCTTT. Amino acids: CASSLGTGKGRTEAFF.